What follows describes a single TCR beta chain. Its antigen remains unidentified. Germline V gene sequence: CDR1 SGHAT, CDR2 FQDESV (reference sequence). Trimming left V 2 bases short and J 4 bases short, with 12 bases between. The CDR3 length is 15 residues. These data are taken from a study of T cell repertoires in cytomegalovirus infection. Study summary: Recently identified HLA-C-restricted CMV epitopes and well-studied HLA-B-restricted CMV epitopes were used by the study. Overall study findings and caveats: It was HLA-C-restricted CMV-specific TCR beta clonotypes that dominated the response ex vivo.

TCRdb fed the reads into MiXCR, producing one record per CDR3 protein. This sample has about 140,000 distinct CDR3 sequences, with 30% to 40% found just once. The clonotype comes from a human donor in good health (CMV status not recorded). Some clones in this sample may be carry-over from other donors' samples. The V call is TRBV11-1, the J call TRBJ2-1; D assignment may be TRBD1 or TRBD2 (6 bases each). Sample: CD8+ T cells from cultured PBMCs, taken from culture after CMV antigen stimulation. The CDR3 region is CASSLIGGLYNEQFF. The CDR3 coding sequence is TGTGCCAGCAGCTTAATAGGGGGGCTTTACAATGAGCAGTTCTTC. Based on the CDR3 plus reference TRBV11-1 and TRBJ2-1, the full variable domain is EAEVAQSPRYKITEKSQAVAFWCDPISGHATLYWYRQILGQGPELLVQFQDESVVDDSQLPKDRFSAERLKGVDSTLKIQPAELGDSAMYLCASSLIGGLYNEQFFGPGTRLTVL.